Below, 25 T cell receptor delta chains from the same sample are listed, as sequenced in a study of gamma-delta T cells after stem cell transplantation. TCRdb reanalysed the RT-PCR reads with CATT. The sample comprises some 1,600 delta-chain clones, about a fifth of which are singletons, and roughly 41% rests with the top ten. Sample: gamma-delta T cells. These receptors came from a human donor. It is not recorded whose cells these are; they may come from a transplant donor.

This clone was detected a few times. The chain links TRDV2 to TRDJ1, with no clear D. Germline lookup yields CDR1 GEAIGNYY and CDR2 EKD. Trimming left V 0 bases short and J 3 bases short, with 13 bases between. The CDR3 is 15 amino acids. In nucleotides, the CDR3 is TGTGCCTGTGACACCGTTGATTCATCGGCCGATAAACTCATCTTT. Translation gives CACDTVDSSADKLIF.

Comments on this clone: A read error is the likely source, as a far larger clone sits one nucleotide away. V is TRDV2 and J is TRDJ1, with unresolved D. This CDR3 has 17 amino acids. Germline CDR1 and CDR2: GEAIGNYY and EKD. V lost 1 base and J 1 base, leaving 18 bases between the germline ends. In DNA, the CDR3 is TGTGCCTGTGACACGGTCGGCCATAAGAGTGGCACCGATAAACTCATCTTT. It yields the protein CACDTVGHKSGTDKLIF.

The J gene is TRDJ3, the V gene TRDV2; D not resolved. Germline V gene lookup returns CDR1 GEAIGNYY and CDR2 EKD. The CDR3 totals 16 residues. Trimming pared 1 base from V and 0 bases from J, leaving 6 bases between. CDR3 nucleotide sequence: TGTGCCTGTGACACGCCCAGCTCCTGGGACACCCGACAGATGTTTTTC. This encodes CACDTPSSWDTRQMFF.

With respect to this clone: This sequence is one base from a far larger clone and is likely a read error. At the DNA level, this CDR3 is encoded by other sequences in the same sample as well. The chain joins TRDV1 to TRDJ1; 7 bases match TRDD3. This CDR3 has 20 residues. From germline, CDR1 is TSWWSYY and CDR2 QGS. V dropped 0 bases and J dropped 3; count of bases not matched to a gene: 19. The CDR3 sequence is CALGELRERETGVGPDKLIF. CDR3 bases: TGTGCTCTTGGGGAACTGCGGGAGAGAGAAACTGGGGTTGGACCCGATAAACTCATCTTT.

This chain connects TRDV2 to TRDJ1; D gene ambiguous. The V gene lost 2 bases and the J gene lost 2 bases, with 8 bases spanning the gap. The CDR3 length is 13 residues. From germline, CDR1 is GEAIGNYY and CDR2 EKD. CDR3 loop: CACDILSTDKLIF. The CDR3 DNA reads TGTGCCTGTGACATACTTAGTACCGATAAACTCATCTTT.

Details on this clone: One end of the junction fails to match germline, which may point to a read error. J is TRDJ3 and V is TRDV2; 7 bases map to TRDD3. The CDR3 consists of 21 residues. Per germline, CDR1 GEAIGNYY and CDR2 EKD. The CDR3 nucleotides read TGTGCCTGTGACCCAACCCGGTTTTGGGGGACCCACTCCTGGGACGCCCGACAGATGTTTTTC. This translates into CACDPTRFWGTHSWDARQMFF.

This clone is hyperexpanded (1% or more) in the sample. Other DNA sequences in this sample translate to the same CDR3. The J gene is TRDJ2, the V gene TRDV1; D remains unclear. The CDR3 is 21 amino acids. In germline, CDR1 is TSWWSYY, CDR2 QGS. Trimming removed 5 bases from V and 0 bases from J, with 28 bases in between. The CDR3 DNA reads TGTGCTCTTGGGTCCCCGAAAACCCTTATCCTGATCAAAGCTTTGACAGCACAACTCTTCTTT. This encodes CALGSPKTLILIKALTAQLFF.

This clone rates as medium-sized. The rearrangement joins TRDV2 to TRDJ1, with no clear D. V gave up 0 bases and J gave up 0 bases, with 16 bases separating them. CDR1 is GEAIGNYY and CDR2 is EKD in the germline V gene. CDR3 size: 17 residues. Written as DNA, the CDR3 is TGTGCCTGTGACACCGTTGGGCTTTCTACGGACACCGATAAACTCATCTTT. Protein: CACDTVGLSTDTDKLIF.

This clone is labeled large. Other DNA sequences within the sample encode an identical CDR3. The J gene is TRDJ1, the V gene TRDV2; perhaps TRDD3 as D (6 bases). The CDR3 covers 18 residues. Germline lookup yields CDR1 GEAIGNYY and CDR2 EKD. V shed 0 bases and J shed 0 bases, with 19 bases lying between them. The CDR3 DNA reads TGTGCCTGTGACACCGTGGATACACCGAATAAAAACACCGATAAACTCATCTTT. It codes for CACDTVDTPNKNTDKLIF.

About this clone itself: TCRdb has a much larger clone's protein, which differs at residue 9 from the translation of this DNA, likely because of a read error; what is shown is the protein translated from the DNA. The chain combines TRDV2 with TRDJ3; tentatively, D is TRDD3 (5 bases). CDR1 and CDR2 (germline): GEAIGNYY, EKD. The CDR3 length is 21 residues. V was cut by 0 bases and J by 0 bases, with 20 bases left in between. The CDR3 coding sequence is TGTGCCTGTGACACCGCGGGATCCAGTGGACCGAGCTCCTGGGACACCCGACAGATGTTTTTC. Residues: CACDTAGSSGPSSWDTRQMFF.

On this clone: TCRdb lists the protein of a much larger clone for this DNA, which differs at residue 8, so this is likely a read error; the protein given here is translated from the DNA itself. CDR3 region: CALGSPKALILIKALTAQLFF. In nucleotides, the CDR3 is TGTGCTCTTGGGTCCCCGAAAGCCCTTATCCTGATCAAAGCTTTGACAGCACAACTCTTCTTT. This rearrangement joins TRDV1 to TRDJ2; no clear D gene. CDR1 and CDR2 (germline): TSWWSYY, QGS. This CDR3 has 21 residues. Trimming took 5 bases from V and 0 from J, leaving 28 bases between them.

This clone was counted a few times. The TCRdb record carries a much larger clone's protein, which differs from this DNA's translation at residue 14; a read error is the likely cause, and the protein listed here is the DNA translation. The chain links TRDV2 to TRDJ1; the D gene could be TRDD1 or TRDD3 (5 bases each). Trimming cost V 3 bases and J 3 bases, with 40 bases left between them. Germline V gene data show CDR1 as GEAIGNYY and CDR2 as EKD. The CDR3 length is 23 residues. The CDR3: CACDLVGGYGDLEMPLESDKLIF. The CDR3 coding sequence is TGTGCCTGTGACCTCGTAGGAGGATATGGGGACCTCGAAATGCCCTTAGAATCCGATAAACTCATCTTT.

Comments on this clone: A much larger clone is a single base away; this may be a read error. This chain links TRDV2 with TRDJ1; 9 bases are shared with TRDD3. CDR1 and CDR2 from the germline V gene are GEAIGNYY and EKD. The CDR3 is 18 residues long. The CDR3 loop is CARDTVGGDTRGTDKLIF. The CDR3 DNA reads TGTGCCCGTGACACCGTTGGAGGGGATACGCGGGGGACCGATAAACTCATCTTT.

V is TRDV2 and J is TRDJ1; maybe TRDD3 (5 bases). Germline CDR1 reads GEAIGNYY; CDR2 reads EKD. V was pared by 0 bases and J by 0 bases, with 13 bases between. The CDR3 loop spans 16 amino acids. CDR3 sequence reads: CACDTLLGEYTDKLIF. For the CDR3, the DNA is TGTGCCTGTGACACCTTACTTGGGGAGTACACCGATAAACTCATCTTT.

This clone qualifies as large. Distinct nucleotide sequences in the sample also encode this CDR3. The genes are TRDV2 and TRDJ1; D is undetermined. CDR3 length: 17 amino acids. From germline, CDR1 is GEAIGNYY and CDR2 EKD. V was pared by 3 bases and J by 0 bases, with 19 bases between. CDR3 in DNA: TGTGCCTGTGACGCGCTTACTGCGACTGTGTACACCGATAAACTCATCTTT. Protein product: CACDALTATVYTDKLIF.

This clone counts as medium-sized. V is TRDV2 and J is TRDJ3, with TRDD3 identical over 10 bases. The germline gives CDR1 GEAIGNYY, CDR2 EKD. The CDR3 is 19 amino acids. The V and J ends lost 0 bases and 1 base, in that order; junction bases with no gene match: 5. The CDR3 nucleotides are TGTGCCTGTGACACCCCTGGGGGATATAAATCCTGGGACACCCGACAGATGTTTTTC. Its translation: CACDTPGGYKSWDTRQMFF.

This chain uses TRDV2 with TRDJ1; 7 nucleotides match TRDD3. J gave up 2 bases and V 0 bases, and 11 bases lay outside the gene matches. Germline-derived CDR1 and CDR2 are GEAIGNYY and EKD. CDR3 length: 17 amino acids. CDR3 loop: CACDTADRGDATDKLIF. The CDR3 coding sequence is TGTGCCTGTGACACCGCGGACAGGGGGGATGCTACCGATAAACTCATCTTT.

The sample holds a few counts of this clone. TCRdb's listed protein matches a much larger clone and diverges from this DNA's translation at residue 6, likely through a read error; the protein shown comes from the DNA. The chain couples TRDV1 to TRDJ2; D unclear. The V gene lost 5 bases and the J gene lost 0 bases, with 28 bases spanning the gap. The CDR3 totals 21 residues. Germline CDR1 is TSWWSYY and CDR2 is QGS. CDR3 loop: CALGSTKTLILIKALTAQLFF. For the CDR3, the DNA is TGTGCTCTTGGGTCCACGAAAACCCTTATCCTGATCAAAGCTTTGACAGCACAACTCTTCTTT.

This clone is categorized as hyperexpanded (1% or more). This CDR3 is also generated by other DNA sequences in the sample. The rearrangement uses TRDV2 and TRDJ1; D not resolved. CDR1 GEAIGNYY and CDR2 EKD come from the germline V gene. The V end lost 3 bases, the J end lost 5 bases, and 21 bases lay between the germline ends. The CDR3 spans 16 residues. In DNA form, the CDR3 reads TGTGCCTGTGACCCCATTGAGGGGTGGTTTGGAGATAAACTCATCTTT. Translated, it gives CACDPIEGWFGDKLIF.

A few counts support this clone. The germline gene is not matched at one end of the junction; a read error may be the cause. The same CDR3 arises from other DNA sequences in this sample as well. The rearrangement joins TRDV2 to TRDJ1; 13 bases agree with TRDD3. Germline lookup yields CDR1 GEAIGNYY and CDR2 EKD. This CDR3 region has 18 residues. The CDR3 coding sequence is TGCGCCTGTGACTCCGTACTGGGGGATACGCCTGTAGGTGATAAACTCATCTTT. Translated: CACDSVLGDTPVGDKLIF.

This clone was counted once. This may stem from a read error, because a much larger clone lies one nucleotide away. This CDR3 is CACDSGLGDTYTDKLIF. In DNA form, the CDR3 reads TGTGCCTGTGACTCCGGACTGGGGGATACGTACACCGATAAACTCATCTTT. The genes are TRDV2 and TRDJ1; 13 positions match TRDD3. CDR1 GEAIGNYY and CDR2 EKD come from the germline V gene. J lost 0 bases, V lost 3 bases, and 6 bases had no gene match. The CDR3 is 17 residues long.

By sample fraction, this clone is large (0.1 to 1%). Other DNA variants within this sample encode the same CDR3. V is TRDV2 and J is TRDJ1, with 12 bases matching TRDD3. Germline CDR1 reads GEAIGNYY; CDR2 reads EKD. The CDR3 is 17 residues long. With 3 bases clipped from V and 0 bases from J, the junction kept 7 bases outside the gene matches. The CDR3 DNA reads as TGTGCCTGTGACTACGTACTGGGGGATACTAACACCGATAAACTCATCTTT. This encodes CACDYVLGDTNTDKLIF.

Comment on this clone: One base separates it from a far larger clone, so it is likely a read error. The identical CDR3 is also encoded by other nucleotide sequences in the sample. The chain joins TRDV1 to TRDJ2, with unresolved D. Trimming took off 5 bases at V and 0 bases at J, with 28 bases between the two ends. The germline V gene encodes CDR1 TSWWSYY and CDR2 QGS. The CDR3 is 21 residues long. The CDR3 sequence: CALGSPKTLILIKALTAQLFF. The CDR3 nucleotides are TGTGCTCTTGGGTCCCCCAAAACCCTTATCCTGATCAAAGCTTTGACAGCACAACTCTTCTTT.

The chain carries TRDV2 and TRDJ3, with TRDD3 matching 9 bases. This CDR3 comprises 21 residues. Trimming cost V 0 bases and J 4 bases; bases outside gene matches: 15. Germline values: CDR1 GEAIGNYY, CDR2 EKD. CDR3 sequence reads: CACDTVRPGDTSSWDTRQMFF. The DNA of the CDR3 is TGTGCCTGTGACACCGTCCGTCCGGGGGATACTTCCTCGTGGGACACCCGACAGATGTTTTTC.

A note on this clone: A read error likely explains this, since a far larger clone differs by one base. The gene calls are TRDV1 and TRDJ1; perhaps TRDD3 as D (6 bases). CDR1 is TSWWSYY and CDR2 is QGS in the germline V gene. The CDR3 length is 22 residues. V lost 4 bases and J lost 0, with 33 bases in between. The CDR3 coding sequence is TGTGCTCTTGGGGCCAGCAGATTGTTCCCTCAAAACACGCGGGGATACACCGATAAACTCATCTTT. Protein sequence: CALGASRLFPQNTRGYTDKLIF.